The 20 T cell receptor beta chains given below trace back to one sample, sequenced in a study of molecular identifiers for immune sequencing clone quantification. TCRdb re-called the PCR reads with MiXCR, one entry per CDR3 protein. The sample holds over 65,000 distinct CDR3 sequences, roughly 25% seen once. Sequenced input: naive CD8+ T cells from blood, with Jurkat cell RNA spiked in. As to subset: FACS-sorted CD8+CD4-CCR7+CD45RA+ naive T cells. The receptors originated from a human donor in good health. Some libraries in this study had Jurkat cell RNA spiked in.

This clonotype came up many times. The chain couples TRBV7-6 to TRBJ1-1; no clear D. The CDR3 extends over 12 amino acids. Looked up from germline, CDR1 is SGHVS and CDR2 is FNYEAQ. Trimming left V 8 bases short and J 0 bases short, with 7 bases between. The CDR3 bases are TGTGCCAGCCGCCATATGAACACTGAAGCTTTCTTT. It specifies CASRHMNTEAFF.

This clonotype was found many times. The J gene is TRBJ1-1, the V gene TRBV9; possible D gene TRBD1, 6 bases. Per germline, CDR1 SGDLS and CDR2 YYNGEE. The CDR3 is made up of 12 amino acids. Trimming removed 5 bases from V and 8 bases from J, with 13 bases in between. In DNA form, the CDR3 reads TGTGCCAGCAGAAGTCAGGGGCAGGAAGCTTTCTTT. It specifies CASRSQGQEAFF.

There are a few counts of this clonotype. Given the absence of the conserved phenylalanine or tryptophan at the CDR3 end, a read error is likely. CDR3 bases: TGTGCCAGCAGTTTAAGCGACAATCAGCCCCAGCATTCT. It encodes CASSLSDNQPQHS. The rearrangement uses TRBV27 and TRBJ1-5; the D is unclear. Between the trimmed V and J ends, which lost 2 bases and 3 bases, there was a span of 5 bases. CDR3 length: 13 residues. Germline CDR1 reads MNHEY; CDR2 reads SMNVEV (reference sequence).

This clonotype was counted only a few times. The chain joins TRBV28 to TRBJ2-1; 10 bases agree with TRBD2. V shed 6 bases, J shed 8 bases, and the junction held 7 bases outside the gene matches. This CDR3 spans 14 amino acids. In germline, CDR1 is MDHEN, CDR2 SYDVKM. CDR3 sequence reads: CASRGTSDGHEQFF. The CDR3 DNA reads TGTGCCAGCAGGGGGACTAGCGACGGACATGAGCAGTTCTTC.

The rearrangement uses TRBV20-1 and TRBJ1-5, with D unresolved. The ends were cut back, 5 bases at V and 3 bases at J, with 17 bases in the middle. The germline CDR1 and CDR2 sequences are DFQATT and SNEGSKA (reference sequence). The CDR3 extends over 15 amino acids. CDR3: CSALDPREINQPQHF. The DNA of the CDR3 is TGCAGTGCTCTAGACCCCCGGGAGATCAATCAGCCCCAGCATTTT.

On this clonotype itself: The junction does not match germline at one end; this may be a read error. This chain joins TRBV7-9 and TRBJ2-7, with D uncertain. Looked up from germline, CDR1 is SEHNR and CDR2 is FQNEAQ (reference sequence). The CDR3 has 13 residues. The CDR3, as DNA: TGTGCCAGCAGCTCCCTGGTAAGCTACGCGCAGTACTTC. Its translation is CASSSLVSYAQYF.

In the case of this clonotype: Just one base apart from a much larger clone, this may be a read error. The chain combines TRBV5-8 with TRBJ1-6; D gene ambiguous. The CDR3 sequence is 13 residues long. Germline V CDR1 and CDR2: SGHTS, YDEGEE. The V gene lost 5 bases and the J gene lost 7 bases, with 10 bases spanning the gap. The CDR3 loop is CASRVRGNSPLHF. CDR3 in DNA: TGTGCCAGCAGAGTACGCGGCAATTCACCCCTCCACTTT.

The chain recombines TRBV21-1 with TRBJ1-4. TRBV21-1 is marked as a pseudogene. The CDR3 is 16 residues long. The DNA of the CDR3 is TGTGCCAGCAGCCCCGGTAACGGGAAGGCATGGGAAGAACTGTTTTTT. Its translation: CASSPGNGKAWEELFF.

This clonotype has just a few counts. The chain recombines TRBV12-3 or TRBV12-4 with TRBJ1-5; D remains ambiguous. The germline V and J ends were trimmed by 1 base and 7 bases, with 5 bases remaining between them. The length of the CDR3 is 12 residues. In nucleotides, the CDR3 is TGTGCCAGCAGTTTAGGGTTCCAGCCCCAGCATTTT. As protein: CASSLGFQPQHF.

The chain carries TRBV20-1 and TRBJ1-1, with D maybe TRBD1 (5 bases). The length of the CDR3 is 12 residues. V was cut by 1 base and J by 8 bases, with 11 bases left in between. CDR1 DFQATT and CDR2 SNEGSKA come from the germline V gene (reference sequence). The chain's CDR3 is CSARVQGPEAFF. CDR3 sequence (DNA): TGCAGTGCTAGAGTGCAGGGCCCCGAAGCTTTCTTT.

This clonotype turned up a few times. V usage is TRBV6-2 or TRBV6-3 and J usage is TRBJ2-7, with D possibly TRBD2 on 6 matching bases. This CDR3 is built from 12 residues. Between the trimmed V and J ends, which lost 9 bases and 5 bases, there was a span of 14 bases. Germline values: CDR1 MNHEY, CDR2 SVGEGT. DNA for the CDR3: TGTGCCAGTACGGGACTCCTTGACGAGCAGTACTTC. It translates to CASTGLLDEQYF.

In its sample, this clonotype was seen a few times. The junction shows a germline mismatch at one end, possibly a read error. The V and J genes are TRBV2 and TRBJ1-2, with a possible D match to TRBD1 (6 bases). Per the germline V gene, CDR1 is SNHLY and CDR2 is FYNNEI. CDR3 length: 16 residues. The CDR3 reads CASSAWTAKGSHGYAF. CDR3 bases: TGTGCCAGCAGTGCGTGGACAGCCAAAGGGAGCCATGGCTACGCCTTC.

This clonotype was picked up a small number of times. V is TRBV15 and J is TRBJ2-1, with D uncertain. Per the germline V gene, CDR1 is LNHNV and CDR2 is YYDKDF (reference sequence). CDR3 length: 14 residues. Deletions cut 0 bases from V and 4 bases from J, with 7 bases between. The CDR3 sequence: CATSRDVGYNEQFF. The DNA of the CDR3 is TGTGCCACCAGCAGAGATGTAGGGTACAATGAGCAGTTCTTC. Full variable domain (missing parts from reference TRBV15 and TRBJ2-1): DAMVIQNPRYQVTQFGKPVTLSCSQTLNHNVMYWYQQKSSQAPKLLFHYYDKDFNNEADTPDNFQSRRPNTSFCFLDIRSPGLGDTAMYLCATSRDVGYNEQFFGPGTRLTVL.

This clonotype was observed a few times. This rearrangement joins TRBV13 to TRBJ2-3; TRBD2 aligns across 9 bases. CDR1 PRHDT and CDR2 FYEKMQ come from the germline V gene (reference sequence). This CDR3 is 16 amino acids long. Trimming cost V 3 bases and J 1 base; bases outside gene matches: 5. CDR3 in DNA: TGTGCCAGCAGCTTTCGGCTAGCGGGACGCACAGATACGCAGTATTTT. It yields the protein CASSFRLAGRTDTQYF.

The chain combines TRBV7-9 with TRBJ2-7; 10 nucleotides agree with TRBD1. Germline-derived CDR1 and CDR2 are SEHNR and FQNEAQ (reference sequence). The trim removed 3 bases at V and 5 bases at J, leaving 7 bases unmatched. The CDR3 totals 15 residues. In DNA, the CDR3 is TGTGCCAGCAGCTTTCTCTGGACAGGGGGTGACGAGCAGTACTTC. Protein product: CASSFLWTGGDEQYF.

This clonotype was detected many times. The rearrangement uses TRBV6-2 or TRBV6-3 and TRBJ1-2, with D uncertain. CDR3 length: 18 amino acids. CDR1 and CDR2 from the germline V gene are MNHEY and SVGEGT. Trimming took off 6 bases at V and 4 bases at J, with 27 bases between the two ends. The CDR3 nucleotides read TGTGCCAGCAGCAAGGACGGTGCCTTTTCACCCCTCTCCTATGGCTACACCTTC. Translating gives CASSKDGAFSPLSYGYTF.

A note on this clonotype: A much bigger clone sits one base away, suggesting this may be a read error. The chain couples TRBV5-3 to TRBJ1-2; unclear D gene. Being an ORF, TRBV5-3 has a function that is uncertain. CDR3 size: 13 residues. This CDR3 reads CASSFGRPDGHTF. CDR3 coding DNA: TGTGCCAGCAGCTTTGGACGCCCTGACGGCCACACCTTC.

The CDR3 sequence is CASSLTMTGGWNEQFF. In DNA, the CDR3 is TGTGCCAGCAGTTTGACTATGACAGGGGGCTGGAATGAGCAGTTCTTC. The chain links TRBV27 to TRBJ2-1, with TRBD1 matching 10 bases. The CDR3 is 16 residues long. CDR1 is MNHEY and CDR2 is SMNVEV in the germline V gene (reference sequence). The J segment lost 7 bases and the V segment lost 3 bases, leaving 9 bases of the junction unmatched.

The J gene is TRBJ1-5, the V gene TRBV11-1; D ambiguous. Germline CDR1 is SGHAT and CDR2 is FQDESV (reference sequence). The CDR3 has 15 residues. Trimming stripped 1 base from V and 1 base from J, with 8 bases between. Here the CDR3 reads CASSLGGLSNQPQHF. CDR3 in DNA: TGTGCCAGCAGCTTAGGCGGCCTGAGCAATCAGCCCCAGCATTTT.

The gene calls are TRBV20-1 and TRBJ2-7; 8 nucleotides line up with TRBD2. This CDR3 region has 16 residues. The V gene end was trimmed by 3 bases and the J gene end by 2 bases; junction bases not matched to a gene: 12. Germline CDR1 and CDR2: DFQATT and SNEGSKA (reference sequence). This chain's CDR3 is CSASPILAGRTYEQYF. The CDR3 DNA reads as TGCAGTGCTAGCCCCATCCTAGCGGGCCGCACCTACGAGCAGTACTTC.